The clone carrying this T cell receptor (beta chain) was seen many times. What it binds is not known. This sample is drawn from a study of breast tumors, draining lymph nodes, adjacent tissues. General observations from the study: Compared with lymph nodes, tumors were less diverse; compared with nontumor tissue, more. Tumor T cell lymph node origin was a supported hypothesis, not proven. Tumor and nontumor repertoires were significantly more similar in luminal-like than in basal-like breast cancer.

The CDR3 extends over 16 amino acids. Germline V gives CDR1 SGDLS, CDR2 YYNGEE. The ends were cut back, 0 bases at V and 4 bases at J, with 16 bases in the middle. TCRdb re-called the multiplex PCR reads through MiXCR, storing one row per CDR3 protein. The data hold some 140,000 distinct CDR3 sequences, with roughly 20% observed a single time. Axillary draining lymph nodes of breast cancer patients supplied the node samples. This TCR was recovered from a female donor with breast cancer. Some clones in this sample may be carry-over from other donors' samples. Specimen: axillary lymph node tissue. The chain is built from TRBV9 and TRBJ2-5, with D perhaps matching TRBD1 (6 bases). CDR3 in amino acids: CASSVGKRDTRETQYF. CDR3 bases: TGTGCCAGCAGCGTAGGGAAGAGGGACACCAGAGAGACCCAGTACTTC.